These 10 T cell receptor beta chains were sequenced from one sample in a study of blood T cell repertoires in COVID-19. Some clones are missing from TCRdb's copy, which holds only in-frame ones; the method was immunoSEQ multiplex PCR. Found here are over 50,000 clones, 70% to 90% of them singletons; the top ten hold 5.3%. The sequencing input was peripheral blood. These receptors were collected from a man between 70 and 80 years old with acute or convalescent COVID-19.

This clone was detected once. The chain has TRBV2 and TRBJ2-1; D not resolved. This CDR3 region has 13 residues. Trimming removed 4 bases at V and 3 bases at J, with 7 bases between. Germline lookup yields CDR1 SNHLY and CDR2 FYNNEI. The CDR3 sequence: CASSVNGYNEQFF. The CDR3 nucleotides are TGTGCCAGCAGTGTCAACGGCTACAATGAGCAGTTCTTC.

In this sample, this clone turned up once. The V call is TRBV29-1, the J call TRBJ2-7, with 7 positions matching TRBD1. CDR1 is SQVTM, CDR2 ANQGSEA, per germline. CDR3 length equals 13 residues. V lost 6 bases and J lost 6; bases outside the gene matches: 11. In nucleotides, the CDR3 is TGCAGCGTGCCCGGGACAGCCGGTTCCGAGCAGTACTTC. Amino acids: CSVPGTAGSEQYF.

This clone came up once. The chain combines TRBV5-1 with TRBJ1-4, with D possibly TRBD1 on 6 matching bases. Trimming stripped 2 bases from V and 6 bases from J, with 11 bases between. There are 14 residues in the CDR3. CDR1 is SGHRS and CDR2 is YFSETQ in the germline V gene. The CDR3 DNA reads as TGCGCCAGCAGCTTAACAGGGCGCGATGAAAAACTGTTTTTT. It specifies CASSLTGRDEKLFF.

This rearrangement joins TRBV15 to TRBJ2-2; 14 bases agree with TRBD2. The CDR3 sequence is 19 residues long. J gave up 7 bases and V 4 bases, and 14 bases lay outside the gene matches. Per the germline V gene, CDR1 is LNHNV and CDR2 is YYDKDF (reference sequence). This chain's CDR3 is CATSTGLTSGGARGGELFF. The CDR3 DNA sequence: TGTGCCACCAGCACGGGCCTGACTAGCGGGGGGGCCAGGGGCGGGGAGCTGTTTTTT.

V usage is TRBV28 and J usage is TRBJ1-2, with TRBD1 as a possible D gene (5 bases). This CDR3 is built from 13 residues. Trimming cost V 6 bases and J 6 bases, with 14 bases left between them. Germline V lookup: CDR1 MDHEN, CDR2 SYDVKM. The DNA of the CDR3 is TGTGCCAGCAGGACCCCGGGAGGGGATGGCTACACCTTC. Protein sequence: CASRTPGGDGYTF.

This clone was seen once. This sequence joins TRBV28 and TRBJ2-7; D ambiguous. CDR3 length equals 16 residues. The germline gives CDR1 MDHEN, CDR2 SYDVKM. Trimming took 4 bases from V and 4 from J, leaving 20 bases between them. CDR3 residues: CASSSDSERISYEQYF. The CDR3 DNA reads as TGTGCCAGCAGTTCCGACTCCGAACGAATCTCTTACGAGCAGTACTTC. Combining the CDR3 with reference TRBV28 and TRBJ2-7 gives the whole variable domain DVKVTQSSRYLVKRTGEKVFLECVQDMDHENMFWYRQDPGLGLRLIYFSYDVKMKEKGDIPEGYSVSREKKERFSLILESASTNQTSMYLCASSSDSERISYEQYFGPGTRLTVT.

The chain combines TRBV5-1 with TRBJ2-6; 9 bases match TRBD1. From germline, CDR1 is SGHRS and CDR2 YFSETQ. The CDR3 runs 20 residues. V trimming: 4 bases; J trimming: 3 bases; junction bases outside the gene matches: 17. CDR3 residues: CASSPTPSGTGWRGANVLTF. As DNA, the CDR3 is TGCGCCAGCAGCCCGACCCCTTCCGGGACAGGGTGGCGTGGGGCCAACGTCCTGACTTTC.

The chain uses TRBV19 and TRBJ1-2; the D is unclear. Trimming removed 5 bases at V and 7 bases at J, with 14 bases between. Looked up from germline, CDR1 is LNHDA and CDR2 is SQIVND (reference sequence). CDR3 size: 13 residues. The CDR3 DNA follows: TGTGCCAGTAGTTTACCTGGACTGAGTGGCTACACCTTC. Protein: CASSLPGLSGYTF.

V and J are TRBV28 and TRBJ1-1, with a possible D match to TRBD1 (5 bases). Germline assignment: CDR1 MDHEN and CDR2 SYDVKM. The CDR3 has 16 amino acids. Between the trimmed V and J ends, which lost 6 bases and 4 bases, there was a span of 21 bases. This CDR3 reads CASSQGDPRRGTEAFF. CDR3 sequence (DNA): TGTGCCAGCAGCCAAGGGGACCCAAGGAGGGGCACTGAAGCTTTCTTT.

This rearrangement joins TRBV10-1 to TRBJ1-2, with TRBD1 matching 9 bases. This CDR3 has 17 amino acids. V was pared by 3 bases and J by 5 bases, with 13 bases of the junction left unmatched. Germline V CDR1 and CDR2: WNHNN, SYGVQD (reference sequence). The CDR3 sequence: CASSDQGQGMGLYGYTF. Written as DNA, the CDR3 is TGCGCCAGCAGTGACCAAGGACAGGGGATGGGCTTATATGGCTACACCTTC.